The sequence of this T cell receptor beta chain was determined in a study of T cell clusters in autoimmune cytopenias. Germline V gives CDR1 MNHEY, CDR2 SMNVEV (reference sequence). This CDR3 spans 17 amino acids. Multiplex touch-down PCR amplified TRB using TRB-A and TRB-B pools in one tube. Following a re-call of the multiplex PCR reads, TCRdb has one entry per CDR3 protein and lacks DNA. The table counts thousands of distinct CDR3 sequences; 15% lies in the top ten. About 37,500 genome equivalents of blood DNA were amplified for TRB. Material for sequencing was peripheral blood. The chain carries TRBV27 and TRBJ1-5; there is no DNA to check the TCRdb D call of TRBD1. The receptor was isolated from a human donor with an autoimmune cytopenia or autoimmune hepatitis (not recorded which). The CDR3 reads CARGAYQGLGLDQPQHF.